The T cell receptor (beta chain) described here comes from a study of blood T cell repertoires in COVID-19 (dated by TCRdb to the early 2020s). Looking at the study overall: Collaborator samples came from the United States, Italy and Spain and covered acute and convalescent phases of COVID-19. The dataset comprised deeply sampled blood TCRbeta repertoires from subjects exposed to, actively infected with, or recovered from COVID-19. Where available, HLA class I and class II types were taken from metadata supplied by the sample provider and were not determined by assay-based typing. The material from the prospective study consisted of cDNA or gDNA derived from T cells, B-cell-depleted T cells, or PBMCs. Samples were obtained from the ongoing ImmuneRACE study (first 160 participants) and from 950 to 1,500 subjects provided by 6 global collaborators. The repertoires were released in a freely available public database intended as a resource for research on the immune response to SARS-CoV-2. The sample metadata nearly always contained a de-identified subject ID, COVID-19 status, age in years and sex.

The immunoSEQ Assay, a bias-controlled multiplex PCR, was used to amplify TCRbeta CDR3 regions from genomic DNA. As for the authors' bioinformatics: Within the assay, amplification of reference gene primers was used to estimate how many nucleated cells each sample contained. Sequence reads were collapsed and filtered to measure the absolute abundance of every unique TCRbeta CDR3 rearrangement. For each sample, productive Simpson clonality was calculated as the square root of Simpson's diversity index over productive rearrangements. The source is immuneACCESS, and TCRdb retained only in-frame sequences with V and J called. Part of the clones is not carried over; for the studies checked, unresolved V genes explain less than half of this, and the remainder is unexplained. V, J and clone size were drawn from that table, and D and trimming were deduced from the DNA. The sample table contains a few hundred thousand clones; only one count was recorded for around 89% of them. The leading ten clones occupy around 2.9% of the sample.

Participants in the prospective study were enrolled through a virtual design, were aged about 18 to 100 years, and lived in about two dozen United States geographic areas. Cohort assignment in the prospective study relied on participant-reported clinical history from a screening survey and a study questionnaire. Recovered participants in ImmuneRACE Cohort 3 were defined as having two consecutive negative NP/OP PCR tests, clearance from a healthcare professional, or resolution of symptoms. In the prospective study, mobile phlebotomists collected whole blood, serum and a nasopharyngeal or oropharyngeal swab from each participant. Additional blood draws and questionnaires over an approximately two-month period could optionally be provided by prospective study participants. Before DNA extraction, blood samples from the prospective study were shipped at room temperature or frozen. Comment on this clone: This clone's antigen is unknown. Per-nucleotide qualities are absent, and no much larger clonotype sits a single base away.

Paper-wide results and their limitations: How much clinical and demographic metadata was included differed by source and by participant, and the metadata was provided uncurated.

This TCR was sampled from a woman in her forties or fifties who had recovered from COVID-19. The sequenced sample consisted of PBMCs or T cells enriched from blood (not recorded which).

The nucleotides read TGTGCCAGCAGTTTATATGGTCGAGGTGTCGGCAATCAGCCCCAGCATTTT. It translates to CASSLYGRGVGNQPQHF. The sequence is built from TRBV28 and TRBJ1-5, with no reliable assignment of the D segment. The CDR3 measures 17 amino acids from cysteine to phenylalanine. CDR3 DNA only is kept here, 51 bases in frame from base 1. V was cut back by 1 base and J by 2 bases, leaving a gap of 15 bases between them. The germline V gene sets CDR1 to MDHEN and CDR2 to SYDVKM.